This T cell receptor beta chain was identified in a study of cytomegalovirus exposure and HLA in healthy donors. Points from the study as a whole: Earlier analysis yielded a pattern in which most TCR beta V segments were productive about 90% or about 30% of the time.

V was pared by 5 bases and J by 3 bases, with 7 bases of the junction left unmatched. The CDR3 runs 14 residues. Germline V gene lookup returns CDR1 MNHEY and CDR2 SMNVEV (reference sequence). Of note for this clone: Its antigen remains unknown.

Both 60 Vbeta primers and 13 Jbeta primers went into the PCR. Methods used by the authors: Later, an analysis found 65 million to 85 million unique TCR beta chains, and about 10 million of these were shared. Assay used: immunoSEQ multiplex PCR; TCRdb lists only in-frame clones, some missing. D and trimming come from the DNA, and the V and J calls and clone size come from that table. In the table there are some 140,000 clones, 76% of which are singletons. The chain carries TRBV27 and TRBJ2-7, with 7 bases lining up with TRBD1. This TCR came from a female donor in good health and CMV-seropositive. Sequencing was performed on PBMCs. The CDR3 loop is CASSPDRVGYEQYF. The CDR3 nucleotides read TGTGCCAGCAGTCCCGACAGGGTTGGCTACGAGCAGTACTTC.